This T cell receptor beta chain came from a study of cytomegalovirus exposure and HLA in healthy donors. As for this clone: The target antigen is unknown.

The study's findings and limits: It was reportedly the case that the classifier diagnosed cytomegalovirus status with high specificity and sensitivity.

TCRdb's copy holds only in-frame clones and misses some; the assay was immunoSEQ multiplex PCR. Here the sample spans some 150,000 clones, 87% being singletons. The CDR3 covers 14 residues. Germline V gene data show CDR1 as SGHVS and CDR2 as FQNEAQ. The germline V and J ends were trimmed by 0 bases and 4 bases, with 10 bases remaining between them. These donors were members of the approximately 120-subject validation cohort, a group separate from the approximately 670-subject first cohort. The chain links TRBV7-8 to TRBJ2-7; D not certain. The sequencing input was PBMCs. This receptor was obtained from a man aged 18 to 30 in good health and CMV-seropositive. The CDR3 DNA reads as TGTGCCAGCAGCTTAGCGCTTCTAGAATACGAGCAGTACTTC. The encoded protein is CASSLALLEYEQYF.